This T cell receptor beta chain stems from a study of tumor-infiltrating lymphocytes in primary liver carcinoma. Study-level background: The tumors ranged from roughly 4 to 10 cm across and fell within stage T1-T3 N0M0. Study-wide findings and caveats: Tumor region pairs showed greater overlap than either tumor-adjacent or tumor-blood pairs did.

The authors made TCR beta cDNA from about 500 ng total RNA with a constant-region primer. What produced the TCR beta libraries was three nested multiplex PCR rounds using slightly modified ARM-PCR. Amplification in the first two PCR rounds was performed using TRBV1-TRBV30 forward primers and a C-beta reverse primer for approximately 10 cycles each. From the multiplex PCR reads, TCRdb called clonotypes with MiXCR, one entry per CDR3 protein. This repertoire shows 99,000 or so distinct CDR3 sequences, roughly 80% found once; its top ten account for 15% to 20%. DNA and RNA were both co-extracted from around 20-30 mg of bulk tissue that had not been sorted. This clonotype came up once. Its antigen is not known. The junction had 8 bases not matched to a gene; V was cut back by 5 bases and J by 1 base. This CDR3 comprises 19 residues. Germline V gene sequence: CDR1 SGHTA, CDR2 FQGNSA.

The sequence came from a man aged 35 to 55 with primary liver carcinoma and hepatitis B virus infection. The chain recombines TRBV7-2 with TRBJ2-1; 16 positions match TRBD2. Sequenced material: liver tumor tissue from sampling region 3. Subset of the sample: tumor region T3, left-lateral pole. The CDR3 DNA reads as TGTGCCAGCAGCCACCTGGGACTAGCGGGAGGGGGGTCCTACAATGAGCAGTTCTTC. Its translation is CASSHLGLAGGGSYNEQFF.